This T cell receptor (beta chain) stems from a study of identical twins. TCRdb ran MiXCR on the 5' RACE reads and lists one entry per CDR3 protein. The sample records over 500,000 distinct CDR3 sequences, less than 25% being singletons. These data were also filed under a second study, of T cells expressing NK-cell markers.

The material sequenced was CD4+ T cells sorted from blood. This receptor was identified in a woman in her late teens or twenties in good health.

The CDR3 here is CASGLMAGTEAFF. The DNA for the CDR3 is TGTGCTAGTGGTTTAATGGCGGGCACTGAAGCTTTCTTT. V is TRBV12-5 and J is TRBJ1-1; the D is unclear. This CDR3 has 13 amino acids. From germline, CDR1 is LGHNT and CDR2 FRNRAP. Trimming stripped 3 bases from V and 4 bases from J, with 9 bases between.